The clone carrying this TCR beta chain was counted at least ten times. This entry belongs to a study of patients and donors after allogeneic stem cell transplantation. The V and J ends lost 3 bases and 8 bases respectively, with 11 bases between them. Germline CDR1 reads DFQATT; CDR2 reads SNEGSKA (reference sequence). The CDR3 is 12 amino acids. TCRdb re-called the RT-PCR reads with MiXCR, one entry per CDR3 protein. This table holds roughly 250,000 distinct CDR3 sequences, 12% to 15% found once. The sequencing sample was made of blood, either unsorted or a sorted T cell fraction (not recorded which). This chain links TRBV20-1 with TRBJ1-3; the D is unclear. This clonotype was sampled from a human donor who was either an allogeneic HSCT recipient or a stem cell or donor lymphocyte infusion donor (not recorded which). It is not recorded whose cells these are; they may come from a transplant donor. The CDR3 DNA is TGCAGTGCTAGTAGCCGGCTGGACACCATATATTTT. Translated, it gives CSASSRLDTIYF.